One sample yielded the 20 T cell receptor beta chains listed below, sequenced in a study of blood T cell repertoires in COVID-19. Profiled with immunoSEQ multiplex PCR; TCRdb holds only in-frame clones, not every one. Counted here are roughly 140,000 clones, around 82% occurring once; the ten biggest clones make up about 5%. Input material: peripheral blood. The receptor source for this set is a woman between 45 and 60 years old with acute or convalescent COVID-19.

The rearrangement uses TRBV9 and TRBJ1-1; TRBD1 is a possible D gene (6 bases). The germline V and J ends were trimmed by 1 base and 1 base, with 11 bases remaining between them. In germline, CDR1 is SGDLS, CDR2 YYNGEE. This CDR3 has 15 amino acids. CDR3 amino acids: CASSVMPGQNTEAFF. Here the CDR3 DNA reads TGTGCCAGCAGCGTAATGCCGGGACAGAACACTGAAGCTTTCTTT.

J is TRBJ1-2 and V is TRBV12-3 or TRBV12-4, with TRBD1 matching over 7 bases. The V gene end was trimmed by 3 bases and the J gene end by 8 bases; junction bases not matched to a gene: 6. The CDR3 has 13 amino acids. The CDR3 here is CASSFEGARGYTF. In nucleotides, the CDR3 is TGTGCCAGCAGTTTCGAGGGGGCGCGGGGCTACACCTTC.

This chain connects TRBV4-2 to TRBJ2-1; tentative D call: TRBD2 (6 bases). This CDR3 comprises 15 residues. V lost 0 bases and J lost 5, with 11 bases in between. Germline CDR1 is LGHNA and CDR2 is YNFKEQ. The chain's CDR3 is CASSQDLARDNEQFF. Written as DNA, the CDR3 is TGTGCCAGCAGCCAAGATCTAGCGCGTGACAATGAGCAGTTCTTC.

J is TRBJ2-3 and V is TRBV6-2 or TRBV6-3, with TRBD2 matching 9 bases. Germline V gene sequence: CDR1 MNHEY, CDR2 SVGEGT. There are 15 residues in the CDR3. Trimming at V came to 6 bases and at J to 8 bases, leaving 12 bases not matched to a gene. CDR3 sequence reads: CASSLGTSRHGTQYF. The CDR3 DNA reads TGTGCCAGCAGCCTCGGGACTAGCCGGCACGGTACGCAGTATTTT.

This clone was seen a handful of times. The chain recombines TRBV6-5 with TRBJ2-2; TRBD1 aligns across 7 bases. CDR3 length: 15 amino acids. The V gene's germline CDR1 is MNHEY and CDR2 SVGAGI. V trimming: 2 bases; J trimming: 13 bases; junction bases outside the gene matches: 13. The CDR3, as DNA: TGTGCCAGCAGTTACCGAGGGGGCTCTCCGGCCGGGCTGTTTTTT. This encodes CASSYRGGSPAGLFF.

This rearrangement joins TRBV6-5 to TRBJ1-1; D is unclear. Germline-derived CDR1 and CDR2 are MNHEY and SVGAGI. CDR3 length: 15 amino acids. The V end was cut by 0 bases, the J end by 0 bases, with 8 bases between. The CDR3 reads CASSYSRVLNTEAFF. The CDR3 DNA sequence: TGTGCCAGCAGTTACTCGAGGGTCCTGAACACTGAAGCTTTCTTT.

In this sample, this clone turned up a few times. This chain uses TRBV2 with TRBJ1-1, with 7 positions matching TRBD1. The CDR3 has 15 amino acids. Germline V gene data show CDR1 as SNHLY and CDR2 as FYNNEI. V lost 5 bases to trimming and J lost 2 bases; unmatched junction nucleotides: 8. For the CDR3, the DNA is TGTGCCAGCAGTAAATGGGGGACAGAAAACACTGAAGCTTTCTTT. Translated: CASSKWGTENTEAFF.

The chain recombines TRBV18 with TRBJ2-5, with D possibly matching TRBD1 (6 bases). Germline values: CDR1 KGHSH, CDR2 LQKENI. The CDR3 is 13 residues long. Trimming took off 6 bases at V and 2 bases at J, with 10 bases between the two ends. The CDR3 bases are TGTGCCAGCTCCCGCGGACAGCAAGAGACCCAGTACTTC. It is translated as CASSRGQQETQYF.

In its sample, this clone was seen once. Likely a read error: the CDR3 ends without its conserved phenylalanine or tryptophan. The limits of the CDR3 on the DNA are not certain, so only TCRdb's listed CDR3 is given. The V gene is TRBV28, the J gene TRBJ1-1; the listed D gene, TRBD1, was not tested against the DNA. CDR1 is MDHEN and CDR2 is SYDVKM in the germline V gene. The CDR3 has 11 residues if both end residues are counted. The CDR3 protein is CASSKGQGAIL.

In DNA form, the CDR3 reads TGTGCCAGCAGCCCCTGGACAGGGCGCGATGGCTACACCTTC. Protein sequence: CASSPWTGRDGYTF. This rearrangement joins TRBV3-1 (or the pseudogene TRBV3-2) to TRBJ1-2; 8 bases line up with TRBD1. Germline trimming cut 4 bases from V and 6 bases from J; bases unmatched to any gene: 7. Germline CDR1 is LGHDT and CDR2 is YNNKEL (reference sequence). This CDR3 spans 14 amino acids.

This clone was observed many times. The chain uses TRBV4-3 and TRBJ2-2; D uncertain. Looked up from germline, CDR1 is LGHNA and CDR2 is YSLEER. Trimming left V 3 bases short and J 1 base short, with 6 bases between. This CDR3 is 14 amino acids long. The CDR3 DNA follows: TGCGCCAGCAGCCAGTTCAGGAACACCGGGGAGCTGTTTTTT. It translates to CASSQFRNTGELFF.

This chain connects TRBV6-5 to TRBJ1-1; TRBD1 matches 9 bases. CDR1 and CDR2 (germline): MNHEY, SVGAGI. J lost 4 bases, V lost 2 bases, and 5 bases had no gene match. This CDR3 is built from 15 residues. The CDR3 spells CASSYGTGQGTEAFF. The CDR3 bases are TGTGCCAGCAGTTACGGGACAGGGCAGGGCACTGAAGCTTTCTTT.

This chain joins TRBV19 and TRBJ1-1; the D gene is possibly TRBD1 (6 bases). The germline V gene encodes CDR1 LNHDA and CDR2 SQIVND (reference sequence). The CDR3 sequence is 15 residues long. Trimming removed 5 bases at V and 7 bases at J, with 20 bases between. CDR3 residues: CASSSLGGGVVEAFF. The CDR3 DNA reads TGTGCCAGTAGTTCTTTGGGAGGGGGTGTTGTTGAAGCTTTCTTT. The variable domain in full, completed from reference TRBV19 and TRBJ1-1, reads DGGITQSPKYLFRKEGQNVTLSCEQNLNHDAMYWYRQDPGQGLRLIYYSQIVNDFQKGDIAEGYSVSREKKESFPLTVTSAQKNPTAFYLCASSSLGGGVVEAFFGQGTRLTVV.

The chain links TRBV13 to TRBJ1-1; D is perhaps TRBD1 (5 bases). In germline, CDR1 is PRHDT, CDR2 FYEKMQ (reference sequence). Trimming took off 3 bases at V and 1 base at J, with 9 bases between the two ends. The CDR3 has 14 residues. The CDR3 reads CASSLGGRNTEAFF. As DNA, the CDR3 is TGTGCCAGCAGCTTGGGGGGTAGGAACACTGAAGCTTTCTTT.

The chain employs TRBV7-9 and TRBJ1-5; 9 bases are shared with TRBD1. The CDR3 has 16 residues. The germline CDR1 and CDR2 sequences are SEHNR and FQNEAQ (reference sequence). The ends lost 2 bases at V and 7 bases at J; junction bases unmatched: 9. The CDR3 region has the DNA TGTGCCAGCAGCTTACAGTTGGGACAGGGAGGCCAGCCCCAGCATTTT. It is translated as CASSLQLGQGGQPQHF.

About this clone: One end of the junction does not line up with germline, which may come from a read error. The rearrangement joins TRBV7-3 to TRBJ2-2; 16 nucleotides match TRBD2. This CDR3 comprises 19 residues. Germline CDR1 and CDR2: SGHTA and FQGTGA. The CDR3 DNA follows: TGCGCCAGCAGCGAGCGGGGACTAGCGGGGGGGCCCGGCACCGGGGAGCTGTTTTTT. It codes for CASSERGLAGGPGTGELFF.

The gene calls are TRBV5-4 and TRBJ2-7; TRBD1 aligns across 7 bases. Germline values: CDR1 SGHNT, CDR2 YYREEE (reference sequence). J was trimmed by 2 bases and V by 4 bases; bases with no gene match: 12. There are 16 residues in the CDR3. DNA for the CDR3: TGTGCCAGCAGCCCACATCCCGGGACAGATCCCTACGAGCAGTACTTC. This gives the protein CASSPHPGTDPYEQYF.

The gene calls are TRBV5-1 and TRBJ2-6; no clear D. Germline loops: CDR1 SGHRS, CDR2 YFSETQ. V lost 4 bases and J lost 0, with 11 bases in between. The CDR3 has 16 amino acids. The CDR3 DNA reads TGCGCCAGCAGCCCTATGGAGATCTCTGGGGCCAACGTCCTGACTTTC. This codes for CASSPMEISGANVLTF.

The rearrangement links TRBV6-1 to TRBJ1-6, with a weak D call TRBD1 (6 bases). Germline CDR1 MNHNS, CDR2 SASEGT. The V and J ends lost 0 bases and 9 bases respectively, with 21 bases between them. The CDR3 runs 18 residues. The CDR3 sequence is CASSEALLLTGLASPLHF. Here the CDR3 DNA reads TGTGCCAGCAGTGAAGCGCTTCTTTTGACAGGACTAGCTTCACCCCTCCACTTT.

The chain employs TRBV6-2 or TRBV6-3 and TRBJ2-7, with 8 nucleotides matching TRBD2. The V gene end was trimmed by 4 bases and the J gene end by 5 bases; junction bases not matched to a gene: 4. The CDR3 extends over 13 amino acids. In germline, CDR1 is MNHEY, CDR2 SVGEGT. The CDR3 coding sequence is TGTGCCAGCAGTTCTCCGACTAGCGACGAGCAGTACTTC. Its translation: CASSSPTSDEQYF.